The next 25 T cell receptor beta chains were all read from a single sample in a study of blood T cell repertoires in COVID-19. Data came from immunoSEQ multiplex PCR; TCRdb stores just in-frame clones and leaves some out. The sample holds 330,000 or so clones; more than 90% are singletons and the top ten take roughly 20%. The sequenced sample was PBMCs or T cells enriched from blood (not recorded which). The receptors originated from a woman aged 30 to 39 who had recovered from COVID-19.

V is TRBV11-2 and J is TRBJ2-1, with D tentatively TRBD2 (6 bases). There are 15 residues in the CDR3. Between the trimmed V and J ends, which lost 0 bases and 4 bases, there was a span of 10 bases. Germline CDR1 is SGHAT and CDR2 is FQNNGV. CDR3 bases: TGTGCCAGCAGCTTAGAGCCTAGCGAGTACAATGAGCAGTTCTTC. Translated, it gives CASSLEPSEYNEQFF.

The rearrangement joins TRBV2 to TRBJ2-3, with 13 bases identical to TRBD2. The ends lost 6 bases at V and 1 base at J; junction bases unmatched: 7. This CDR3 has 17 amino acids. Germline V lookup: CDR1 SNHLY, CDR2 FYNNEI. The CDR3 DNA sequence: TGTGCCAGCAGCGTGACTAGCGGGGGGCCGGGCACAGATACGCAGTATTTT. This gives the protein CASSVTSGGPGTDTQYF.

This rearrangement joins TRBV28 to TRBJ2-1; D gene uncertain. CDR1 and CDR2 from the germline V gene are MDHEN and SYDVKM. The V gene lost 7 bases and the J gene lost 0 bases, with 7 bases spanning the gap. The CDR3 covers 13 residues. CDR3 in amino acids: CASKPSSYNEQFF. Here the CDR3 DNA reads TGTGCCAGCAAACCGAGCTCCTACAATGAGCAGTTCTTC.

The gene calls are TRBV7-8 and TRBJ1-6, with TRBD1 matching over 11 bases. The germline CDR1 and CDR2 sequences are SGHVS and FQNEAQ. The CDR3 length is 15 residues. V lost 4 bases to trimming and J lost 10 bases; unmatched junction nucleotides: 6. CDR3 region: CASSSSGTGGSPLHF. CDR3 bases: TGTGCCAGCAGCTCATCCGGGACAGGGGGGTCACCCCTCCACTTT.

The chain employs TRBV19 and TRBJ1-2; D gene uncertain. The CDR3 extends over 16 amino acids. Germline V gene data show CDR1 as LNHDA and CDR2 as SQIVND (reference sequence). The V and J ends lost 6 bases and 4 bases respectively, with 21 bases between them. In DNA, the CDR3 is TGTGCCAGTAGCCAACTGACATCAAAGACCGTCTATGGCTACACCTTC. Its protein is CASSQLTSKTVYGYTF.

The CDR3 nucleotides read TGTGCCAGTAGGGCGGGCGGTCGGACTGAAGCTTTCTTT. Translated: CASRAGGRTEAFF. The chain joins TRBV19 to TRBJ1-1; D unresolved. Looked up from germline, CDR1 is LNHDA and CDR2 is SQIVND (reference sequence). With 6 bases removed from V and 5 bases from J, the gap between germline ends came to 13 bases. This CDR3 spans 13 amino acids. Together with reference TRBV19 and TRBJ1-1, the CDR3 gives the full variable domain: DGGITQSPKYLFRKEGQNVTLSCEQNLNHDAMYWYRQDPGQGLRLIYYSQIVNDFQKGDIAEGYSVSREKKESFPLTVTSAQKNPTAFYLCASRAGGRTEAFFGQGTRLTVV.

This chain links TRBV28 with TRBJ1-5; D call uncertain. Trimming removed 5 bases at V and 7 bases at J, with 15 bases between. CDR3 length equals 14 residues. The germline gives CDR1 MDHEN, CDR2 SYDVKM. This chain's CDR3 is CASSPLPGRQPQHF. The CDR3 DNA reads TGTGCCAGCAGTCCCCTTCCGGGTAGGCAGCCCCAGCATTTT.

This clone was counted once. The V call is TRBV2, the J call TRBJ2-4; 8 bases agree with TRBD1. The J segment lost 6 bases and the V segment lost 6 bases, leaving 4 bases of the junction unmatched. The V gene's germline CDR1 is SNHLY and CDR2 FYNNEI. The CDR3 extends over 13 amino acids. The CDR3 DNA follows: TGTGCCAGCAGGTGGACAGGGAGAAACATTCAGTACTTC. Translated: CASRWTGRNIQYF.

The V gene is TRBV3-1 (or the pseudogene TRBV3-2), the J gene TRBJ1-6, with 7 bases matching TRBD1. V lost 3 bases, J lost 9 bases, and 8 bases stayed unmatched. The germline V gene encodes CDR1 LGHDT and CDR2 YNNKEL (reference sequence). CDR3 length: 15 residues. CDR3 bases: TGTGCCAGCAGCCAGCGACAGGGTTACGGTTCACCCCTCCACTTT. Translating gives CASSQRQGYGSPLHF.

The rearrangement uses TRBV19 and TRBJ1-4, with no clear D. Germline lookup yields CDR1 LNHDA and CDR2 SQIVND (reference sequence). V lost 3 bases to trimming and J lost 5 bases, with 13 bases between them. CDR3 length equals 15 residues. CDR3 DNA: TGTGCCAGTAGTATGGGCAGGTCCTTAAATGAAAAACTGTTTTTT. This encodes CASSMGRSLNEKLFF.

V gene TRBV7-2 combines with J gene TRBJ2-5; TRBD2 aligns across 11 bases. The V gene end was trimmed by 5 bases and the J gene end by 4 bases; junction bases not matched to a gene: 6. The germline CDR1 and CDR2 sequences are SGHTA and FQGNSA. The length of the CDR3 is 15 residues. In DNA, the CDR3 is TGTGCCAGCAGCCTAGGACTAGCGGGCACAGAGACCCAGTACTTC. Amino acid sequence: CASSLGLAGTETQYF. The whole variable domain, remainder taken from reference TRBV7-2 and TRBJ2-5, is GAGVSQSPSNKVTEKGKDVELRCDPISGHTALYWYRQSLGQGLEFLIYFQGNSAPDKSGLPSDRFSAERTGGSVSTLTIQRTQQEDSAVYLCASSLGLAGTETQYFGPGTRLLVL.

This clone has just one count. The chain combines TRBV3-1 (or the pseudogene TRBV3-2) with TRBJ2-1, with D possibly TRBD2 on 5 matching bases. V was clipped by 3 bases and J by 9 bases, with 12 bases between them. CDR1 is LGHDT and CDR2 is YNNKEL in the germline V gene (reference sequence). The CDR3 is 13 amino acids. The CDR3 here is CASSHRLFPEQFF. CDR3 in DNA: TGTGCCAGCAGCCATAGACTATTTCCTGAGCAGTTCTTC.

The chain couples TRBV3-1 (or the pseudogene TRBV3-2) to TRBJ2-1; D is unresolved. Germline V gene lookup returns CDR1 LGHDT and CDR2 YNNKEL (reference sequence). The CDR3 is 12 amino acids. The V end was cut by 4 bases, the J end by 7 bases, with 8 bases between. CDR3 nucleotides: TGTGCCAGCAGCCCCGCCGGGAATGAGCAGTTCTTC. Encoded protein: CASSPAGNEQFF.

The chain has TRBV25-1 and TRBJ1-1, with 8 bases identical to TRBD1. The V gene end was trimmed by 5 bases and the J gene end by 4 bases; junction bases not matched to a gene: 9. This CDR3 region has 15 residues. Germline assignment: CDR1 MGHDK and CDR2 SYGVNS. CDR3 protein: CASSKGQGLSTEAFF. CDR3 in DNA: TGTGCCAGCAGTAAAGGACAGGGTTTGAGCACTGAAGCTTTCTTT.

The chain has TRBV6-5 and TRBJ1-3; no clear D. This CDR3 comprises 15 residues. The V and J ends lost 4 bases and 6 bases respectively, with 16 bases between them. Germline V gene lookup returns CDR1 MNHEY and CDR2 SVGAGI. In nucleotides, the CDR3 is TGTGCCAGCAGTTCAGAGGGCGGTCGGAAAAACACCATATATTTT. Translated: CASSSEGGRKNTIYF.

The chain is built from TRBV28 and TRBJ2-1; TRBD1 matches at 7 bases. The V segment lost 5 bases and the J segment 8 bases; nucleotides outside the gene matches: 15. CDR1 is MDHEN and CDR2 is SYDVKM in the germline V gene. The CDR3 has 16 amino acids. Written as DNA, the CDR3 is TGTGCCAGCAGTGTTCGACAGGGCGAGGTAAGCGATGAGCAGTTCTTC. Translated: CASSVRQGEVSDEQFF.

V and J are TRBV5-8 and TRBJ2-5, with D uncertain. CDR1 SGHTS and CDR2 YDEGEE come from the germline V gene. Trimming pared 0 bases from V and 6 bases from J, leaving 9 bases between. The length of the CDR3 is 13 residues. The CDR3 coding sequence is TGTGCCAGCAGCTTGGCCGCGGATAAGACCCAGTACTTC. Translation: CASSLAADKTQYF.

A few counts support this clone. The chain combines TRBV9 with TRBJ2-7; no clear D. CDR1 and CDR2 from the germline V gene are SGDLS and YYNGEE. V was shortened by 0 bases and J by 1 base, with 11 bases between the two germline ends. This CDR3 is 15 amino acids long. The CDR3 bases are TGTGCCAGCAGCGTAGGGTACTCTTGGTCCTACGAGCAGTACTTC. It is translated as CASSVGYSWSYEQYF.

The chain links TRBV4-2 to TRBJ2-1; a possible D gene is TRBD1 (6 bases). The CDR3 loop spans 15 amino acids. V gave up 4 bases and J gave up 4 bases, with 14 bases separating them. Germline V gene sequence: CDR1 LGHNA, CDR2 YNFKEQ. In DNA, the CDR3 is TGTGCCAGCAGCCTAAGTCGACAGGATTACAATGAGCAGTTCTTC. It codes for CASSLSRQDYNEQFF.

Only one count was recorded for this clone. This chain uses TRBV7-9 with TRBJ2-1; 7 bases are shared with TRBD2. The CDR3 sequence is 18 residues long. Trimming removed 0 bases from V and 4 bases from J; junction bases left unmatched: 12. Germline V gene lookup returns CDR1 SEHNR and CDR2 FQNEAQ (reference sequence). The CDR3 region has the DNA TGTGCCAGCAGCTTAGCGCGAACGGGGGGTAAGGAGTACAATGAGCAGTTCTTC. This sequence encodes CASSLARTGGKEYNEQFF.

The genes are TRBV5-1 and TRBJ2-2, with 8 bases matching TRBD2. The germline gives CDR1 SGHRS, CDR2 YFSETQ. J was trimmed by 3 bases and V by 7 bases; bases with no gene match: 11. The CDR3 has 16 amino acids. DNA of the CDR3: TGCGCCAGCTCCTACACGGGGGGGCGAGACACCGGGGAGCTGTTTTTT. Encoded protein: CASSYTGGRDTGELFF.

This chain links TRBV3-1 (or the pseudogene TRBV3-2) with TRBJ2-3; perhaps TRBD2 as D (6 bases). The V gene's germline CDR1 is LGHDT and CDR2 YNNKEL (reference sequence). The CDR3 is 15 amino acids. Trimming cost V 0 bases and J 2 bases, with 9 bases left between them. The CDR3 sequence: CASSQDWTITDTQYF. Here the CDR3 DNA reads TGTGCCAGCAGCCAAGATTGGACTATCACAGATACGCAGTATTTT.

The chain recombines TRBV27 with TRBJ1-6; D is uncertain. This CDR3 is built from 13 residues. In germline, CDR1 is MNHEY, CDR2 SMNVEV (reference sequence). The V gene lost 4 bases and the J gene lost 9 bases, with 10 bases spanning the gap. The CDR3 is CASSSSFFSPLHF. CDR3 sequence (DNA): TGTGCCAGCAGTTCAAGCTTTTTTTCACCCCTCCACTTT.

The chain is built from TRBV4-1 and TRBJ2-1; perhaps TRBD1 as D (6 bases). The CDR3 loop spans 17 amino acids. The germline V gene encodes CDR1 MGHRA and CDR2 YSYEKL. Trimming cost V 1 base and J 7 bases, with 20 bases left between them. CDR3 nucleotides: TGCGCCAGCAGCCAAGGACGCCTGGGGGCTAAAAAGAATGAGCAGTTCTTC. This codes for CASSQGRLGAKKNEQFF.

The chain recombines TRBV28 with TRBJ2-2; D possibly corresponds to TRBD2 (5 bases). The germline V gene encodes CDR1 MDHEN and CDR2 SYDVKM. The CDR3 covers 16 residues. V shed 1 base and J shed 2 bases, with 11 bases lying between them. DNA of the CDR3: TGTGCCAGCAGTTTATACGGCCGGGGTAACACCGGGGAGCTGTTTTTT. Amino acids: CASSLYGRGNTGELFF.